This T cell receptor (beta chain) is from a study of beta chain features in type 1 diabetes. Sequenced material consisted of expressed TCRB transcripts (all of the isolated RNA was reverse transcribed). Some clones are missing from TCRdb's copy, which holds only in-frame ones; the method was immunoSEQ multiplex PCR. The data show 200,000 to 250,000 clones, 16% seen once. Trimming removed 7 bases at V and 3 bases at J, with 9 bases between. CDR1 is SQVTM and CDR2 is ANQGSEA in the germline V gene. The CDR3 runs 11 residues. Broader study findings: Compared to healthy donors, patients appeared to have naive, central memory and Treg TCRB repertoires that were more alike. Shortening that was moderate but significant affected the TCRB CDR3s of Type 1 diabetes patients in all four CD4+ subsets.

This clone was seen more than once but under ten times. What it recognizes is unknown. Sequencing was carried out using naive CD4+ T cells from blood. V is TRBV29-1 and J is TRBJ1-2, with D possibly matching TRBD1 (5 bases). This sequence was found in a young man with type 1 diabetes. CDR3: CSGGTDYGYTF. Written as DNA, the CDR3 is TGCAGCGGCGGGACTGACTATGGCTACACCTTC.